What follows is one T cell receptor (beta chain) and its context. Germline loops: CDR1 SGHAT, CDR2 FQNNGV. This CDR3 comprises 17 residues. V shed 5 bases, J shed 6 bases, and the junction held 15 bases outside the gene matches. The source of the sample is a study of blood T cell repertoires in COVID-19. About the study: The origin of the acute and convalescent COVID-19 samples was the United States, Italy and Spain. The cDNA or gDNA used as material had been derived from T cells, B-cell-depleted T cells, or PBMCs.

Per the authors' pipeline: For nucleated cells, counts were estimated from reference gene primer amplification. Generated by immunoSEQ multiplex PCR, the TCRdb table keeps only in-frame clones and is missing some. V, J and clone size are taken as reported in that table, and D and trimming were inferred from the DNA itself. The sample yields under 75,000 clones, 75% to 80% seen once. The sequenced sample consisted of peripheral blood. The clonotype comes from a woman aged 55 to 70 with acute or convalescent COVID-19. The genes are TRBV11-2 and TRBJ2-3; the match to TRBD2 covers 9 bases. Here the CDR3 DNA reads TGTGCCAGCAGCCCCCGTCGTTTGGCGGGGGGGCGGGATACGCAGTATTTT. It is translated as CASSPRRLAGGRDTQYF.